This is a list of T cell receptor beta chains from one sample in a study of blood T cells in healthy people across ages. MiXCR, run by TCRdb on the 5' RACE reads, gives a single entry per CDR3 protein. The profile shows 650,000 to 700,000 distinct CDR3 sequences, 45% to 60% of them singletons. The sample taken for sequencing was blood. These receptors were obtained from a woman older than 75 in good health. CDR3s include the opening cysteine and the closing phenylalanine or tryptophan. The D gene is left open where the match is weak. For some rows the clone size is stated as once, few or many, or as a class when expanded; others skip it.

.	.	TRBV10-3	TRBJ2-3	CAIMDLCTQYF	TGTGCCATTATGGACCTGTGTACGCAGTATTTT
.	few	TRBV14	TRBJ2-7	CASSQGRGSASSYNEQYF	TGTGCCAGCAGCCAAGGGCGAGGTAGCGCCAGCTCCTACAATGAGCAGTACTTC
TRBD2	.	TRBV20-1	TRBJ2-1	CSAGRASGGANEQFF	TGCAGTGCTGGGAGGGCTAGCGGGGGGGCTAATGAGCAGTTCTTC
TRBD2	.	TRBV27	TRBJ2-1	CASSPLAGVANEQFF	TGTGCCAGCAGCCCACTAGCGGGAGTTGCTAATGAGCAGTTCTTC
TRBD1	.	TRBV2	TRBJ2-7	CASSITPIRGQESYEQYF	TGTGCCAGCAGTATAACCCCGATACGGGGACAGGAGAGCTACGAGCAGTACTTC
TRBD1	few	TRBV12-3/TRBV12-4	TRBJ2-1	CASSSGTGTGANEQFF	TGTGCCAGCAGTTCAGGGACCGGGACAGGGGCAAATGAGCAGTTCTTC
TRBD1	.	TRBV5-1	TRBJ1-6	CASRDVTGVSPLHF	TGCGCCAGCAGGGACGTTACAGGGGTTTCACCCCTCCACTTT
TRBD2	.	TRBV20-1	TRBJ2-5	CSARDLSGGTQETQYF	TGCAGTGCTAGAGATCTAAGCGGGGGGACCCAAGAGACCCAGTACTTC
.	.	TRBV7-6	TRBJ1-1	CASSRTDGSEAFF	TGTGCCAGCAGTAGGACGGATGGATCTGAAGCTTTCTTT
TRBD1	.	TRBV5-1	TRBJ2-6	CASSLRGDRLFSGANVLTF	TGCGCCAGCAGCTTGAGAGGGGACAGGCTCTTCTCTGGGGCCAACGTCCTGACTTTC